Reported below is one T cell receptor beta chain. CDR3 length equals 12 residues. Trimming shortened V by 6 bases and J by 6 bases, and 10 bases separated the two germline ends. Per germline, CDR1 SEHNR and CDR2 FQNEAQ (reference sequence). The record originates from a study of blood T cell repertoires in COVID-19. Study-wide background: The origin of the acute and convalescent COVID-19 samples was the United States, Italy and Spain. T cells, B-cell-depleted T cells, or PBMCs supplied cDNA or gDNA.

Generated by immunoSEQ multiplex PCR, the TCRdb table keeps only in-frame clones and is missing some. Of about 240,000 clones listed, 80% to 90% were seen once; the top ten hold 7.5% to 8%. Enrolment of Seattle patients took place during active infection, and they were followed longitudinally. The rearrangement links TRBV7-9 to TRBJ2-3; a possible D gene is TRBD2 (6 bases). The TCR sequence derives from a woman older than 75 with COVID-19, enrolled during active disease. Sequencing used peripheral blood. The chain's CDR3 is CASSFTSDTQYF. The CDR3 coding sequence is TGTGCCAGCAGTTTTACTAGCGATACGCAGTATTTT.